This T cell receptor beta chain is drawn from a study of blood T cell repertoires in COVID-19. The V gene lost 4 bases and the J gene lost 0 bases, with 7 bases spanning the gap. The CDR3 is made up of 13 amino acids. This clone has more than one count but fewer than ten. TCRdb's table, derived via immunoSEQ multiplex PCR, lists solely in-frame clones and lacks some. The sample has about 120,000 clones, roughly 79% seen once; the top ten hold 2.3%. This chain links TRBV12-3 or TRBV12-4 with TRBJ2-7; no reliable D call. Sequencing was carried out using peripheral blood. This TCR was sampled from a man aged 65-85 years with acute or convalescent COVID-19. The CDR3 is CASSSMSSYEQYF. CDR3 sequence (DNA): TGTGCCAGCAGTTCCATGTCCTCCTACGAGCAGTACTTC.